These 10 T cell receptor beta chains share one sample of origin, sequenced in a study of cytomegalovirus exposure and HLA in healthy donors. Vbeta (60) and Jbeta (13) primers were used in the PCR. Sequenced by immunoSEQ multiplex PCR; TCRdb stores in-frame clones only, minus some. The table records over 200,000 clones, 60% to 80% of them present only once. The sequencing sample was made of PBMCs. These receptors came from a male donor in good health and CMV-seronegative.

This clone has only one observation. The J gene is TRBJ2-7, the V gene TRBV4-3, with 7 bases aligning to TRBD2. The J segment lost 3 bases and the V segment lost 1 base, leaving 6 bases of the junction unmatched. The CDR3 is 15 amino acids. The germline V gene encodes CDR1 LGHNA and CDR2 YSLEER. CDR3 protein: CASSQGFGGVYEQYF. The CDR3 bases are TGCGCCAGCAGCCAAGGGTTTGGGGGGGTCTACGAGCAGTACTTC.

The chain uses TRBV19 and TRBJ1-4, with D unclear. The CDR3 spans 16 residues. CDR1 is LNHDA and CDR2 is SQIVND in the germline V gene (reference sequence). V shed 0 bases and J shed 0 bases, with 8 bases lying between them. CDR3 bases: TGTGCCAGTAGTATAGAGAACAGACCAACTAATGAAAAACTGTTTTTT. Translating it yields CASSIENRPTNEKLFF.

A single count supports this clone. This rearrangement joins TRBV10-1 to TRBJ2-7, with D possibly TRBD2 on 5 matching bases. V was trimmed by 9 bases and J by 1 base, leaving 13 bases between them. The V gene's germline CDR1 is WNHNN and CDR2 SYGVQD (reference sequence). This CDR3 contains 13 residues. DNA of the CDR3: TGCGCCAGAAGCGGCTCTAGGTCCTACGAGCAGTACTTC. This gives the protein CARSGSRSYEQYF.

This clone has only a few counts. The genes are TRBV28 and TRBJ1-5; the match to TRBD1 covers 9 bases. This CDR3 contains 16 residues. The ends lost 8 bases at V and 6 bases at J; junction bases unmatched: 14. Germline V lookup: CDR1 MDHEN, CDR2 SYDVKM. CDR3 residues: CASLKTGGFVGQPQHF. In nucleotides, the CDR3 is TGTGCCAGCCTTAAGACAGGGGGTTTTGTAGGTCAGCCCCAGCATTTT.

For this clone: The sample contains more than one DNA sequence encoding this CDR3. This chain links TRBV19 with TRBJ1-4; possible D gene TRBD1, 6 bases. Trimming removed 3 bases at V and 8 bases at J, with 10 bases between. The CDR3 extends over 13 amino acids. Germline CDR1 reads LNHDA; CDR2 reads SQIVND (reference sequence). CDR3 DNA sequence: TGTGCCAGTAGTATTCGGGGGGCGGAAAAACTGTTTTTT. It translates to CASSIRGAEKLFF.

The rearrangement links TRBV7-2 to TRBJ1-1, with a possible D match to TRBD1 (6 bases). This CDR3 region has 15 residues. Between the trimmed V and J ends, which lost 5 bases and 4 bases, there was a span of 17 bases. Germline V gene lookup returns CDR1 SGHTA and CDR2 FQGNSA. CDR3 DNA sequence: TGTGCCAGCAGCCTGTCCGGGGCCAGGGGCACTGAAGCTTTCTTT. It translates to CASSLSGARGTEAFF.

The chain employs TRBV4-3 and TRBJ2-2, with D possibly being TRBD1 (6 bases). Looked up from germline, CDR1 is LGHNA and CDR2 is YSLEER. The V gene lost 5 bases and the J gene lost 4 bases, with 14 bases spanning the gap. The CDR3 length is 15 residues. The CDR3 DNA is TGCGCCAGCAGCATATCAACAGGGCCCACCGGGGAGCTGTTTTTT. It specifies CASSISTGPTGELFF.

The chain uses TRBV18 and TRBJ2-7; 13 bases fit TRBD2. The CDR3 runs to 14 residues. The J segment lost 5 bases and the V segment lost 4 bases, leaving 2 bases of the junction unmatched. Germline V lookup: CDR1 KGHSH, CDR2 LQKENI. The CDR3 spells CASSRTSGSHEQYF. CDR3 in DNA: TGTGCCAGCTCACGGACTAGCGGGAGCCACGAGCAGTACTTC. Combining the CDR3 with reference TRBV18 and TRBJ2-7 gives the whole variable domain NAGVMQNPRHLVRRRGQEARLRCSPMKGHSHVYWYRQLPEEGLKFMVYLQKENIIDESGMPKERFSAEFPKEGPSILRIQQVVRGDSAAYFCASSRTSGSHEQYFGPGTRLTVT.

This clone was seen a single time. The V and J genes are TRBV7-3 and TRBJ2-2; 8 bases line up with TRBD2. With 5 bases clipped from V and 5 bases from J, the junction kept 10 bases outside the gene matches. CDR1 and CDR2 from the germline V gene are SGHTA and FQGTGA. CDR3 length: 16 amino acids. The CDR3 protein is CASSLGAGGNTGELFF. The CDR3 DNA sequence: TGTGCCAGCAGCCTGGGCGCGGGGGGCAATACCGGGGAGCTGTTTTTT.

CDR3 bases: TGTGCCAGCAGCTTGGAAACAGGACAAGGGGTACAGCCCCAGCATTTT. This gives the protein CASSLETGQGVQPQHF. The chain joins TRBV5-6 to TRBJ1-5; maybe TRBD1 (5 bases). The CDR3 has 16 amino acids. V was cut by 0 bases and J by 7 bases, with 17 bases left in between. Germline CDR1 and CDR2: SGHDT and YYEEEE. Combining the CDR3 with reference TRBV5-6 and TRBJ1-5 gives the whole variable domain DAGVTQSPTHLIKTRGQQVTLRCSPKSGHDTVSWYQQALGQGPQFIFQYYEEEERQRGNFPDRFSGHQFPNYSSELNVNALLLGDSALYLCASSLETGQGVQPQHFGDGTRLSIL.